This T cell receptor (beta chain) was obtained from a study of monozygotic twins with inflammatory bowel disease (dated 2019 in TCRdb). A note on the overall study: In total, 28 monozygotic twin pairs made up the full study: 19 Danish pairs, all IBD-discordant, plus nine German pairs, of which four were IBD-concordant and five were IBD-discordant. The search for disease-associated traits relied mainly on comparing IBD patients with their genetically identical healthy co-twins within discordant pairs. Each individual had, on average, about 151 000 unique TCRalpha sequences and 181 000 unique TCRbeta sequences available for analysis. Study-wide conclusions, independent of this receptor: No single strong signal or clonotype linked to IBD turned up in the results, so the idea that one exists was not supported. Because patients were on differing immunosuppressive treatments, the repertoires may have picked up extra background noise and inter-individual variability. Concordant and discordant twins showed no difference in repertoire similarity, possibly because of limited statistical power. Measured by the inverse Simpson index, TCRbeta repertoire diversity was lower in IBD patients than in their healthy co-twins. Distinction between different T cell subtypes could not be achieved in the analysis. Fewer clonotypes were shared with other individuals by IBD patients than by healthy twins, most markedly in patients showing signs of disease activity.

Remarks on this clonotype: This receptor's antigen is unknown.

The library was made by 5' RACE. For each TCR library, 3,000 to 3,500 ng of total RNA was used. For each sample, cDNA was synthesized in eight separate reactions using SMARTScribe reverse transcriptase. During cDNA synthesis, template switching introduced unique molecular identifiers that contained a 6-nucleotide sample barcode. TCRalpha and TCRbeta cDNA was amplified in two nested PCRs of 16 and 9 cycles, and bead purification was carried out after each PCR. Before amplification, cDNA was treated with uracil DNA-glycosylase and purified using the QIAquick PCR purification kit. The second PCR added Illumina TruSeq-compatible adapters along with sample-specific barcodes. Library quality and concentration were checked on TapeStation and Qubit, and libraries were pooled at around 4.9 ng each. Pooled libraries were sequenced on an Illumina HiSeq2500 single-index Rapid Run with 2 x 100 bp reads and custom sequencing primers. Processing in the source paper ran as follows. PCR and sequencing errors were corrected by UMI-based consensus assembly using MiGEC version 1.2.6. MiXCR version 2.1.1 was used to carry out V(D)J alignment, clonotype assembly and CDR3 extraction. To normalise gene usage, clonotype sharing and MAIT/NKT TCR abundance, the analysis used the top 1000, 10 000 and 20 000 clonotypes per sample. Diversity was computed as the inverse Simpson index with the vegan R package after downsampling to 27 000 UMIs. Paired Mann-Whitney U tests were applied to discordant twin pairs, and Benjamini-Hochberg correction was used for multiple testing. The reads, reprocessed by TCRdb, yield one row per CDR3 protein sequence and no DNA. TCRdb's processing, not the authors', yielded these V and J calls. The sample's table covers about 380,000 distinct CDR3 sequences. Approximately 2.4% of the sample lies in the top ten.

From each donor, an approximately 2.7 ml peripheral blood sample was collected into PAXgene tubes and kept at -80 degrees C. Without T cell sorting, total RNA was isolated from whole blood using the PAXgene blood miRNA kit on an automated QIAcube. Peripheral blood from monozygotic twin pairs who were concordant or discordant for inflammatory bowel disease underwent deep TCRalpha and TCRbeta repertoire profiling using unique molecular barcoding. For every twin pair, smoking habits were documented, and each individual was categorised as a current, former or never smoker. CDR1 and CDR2, looked up from the germline V gene, are SGHRS and YFSETQ. Including cysteine and phenylalanine, the CDR3 has 14 amino acids. Only the protein sequence is given.

The sequence came from a human donor with ulcerative colitis or Crohn's disease, or a healthy co-twin of an affected twin (not recorded which). The sequencing input was blood. The chain employs TRBV5-1 and TRBJ2-1. The CDR3 is CASSFAESYNEQFF. Outside the CDR3, residues come from the reference TRBV5-1 and TRBJ2-1 proteins, so the full variable domain is: KAGVTQTPRYLIKTRGQQVTLSCSPISGHRSVSWYQQTPGQGLQFLFEYFSETQRNKGNFPGRFSGRQFSNSRSEMNVSTLELGDSALYLCASSFAESYNEQFFGPGTRLTVL.